Given below is one TCR beta chain in context. The data are from a study of shared clonotypes between healthy human individuals. The repertoire was sequenced with immunoSEQ multiplex PCR; TCRdb's copy has only in-frame clones and lacks some. The sample holds about 1.1 million clones; approximately 78% are singletons and the top ten take roughly 0.65%. Germline values: CDR1 SNHLY, CDR2 FYNNEI. V trimming: 6 bases; J trimming: 5 bases; junction bases outside the gene matches: 10. The CDR3 loop spans 15 amino acids. The clonotype comes from a man aged 18 to 30 in good health. Some clones in this sample may be carry-over from other donors' samples. Sequenced sample: memory CD4+ T cells from PBMCs. Subset here: CD45RA-negative fraction. The chain employs TRBV2 and TRBJ2-5, with 9 bases matching TRBD2. CDR3 sequence (DNA): TGTGCCAGCAGCTCAGCTAGCGGGATCGGGGAGACCCAGTACTTC. Translated: CASSSASGIGETQYF.